The 14 T cell receptor beta chains presented below share a single source sample, sequenced in a study of tumor-infiltrating lymphocytes in primary liver carcinoma. Production of TCR beta cDNA used about 500 ng total RNA together with a constant-region primer. The TCR beta library was amplified through three nested multiplex PCR rounds in a modified ARM-PCR procedure. Running 10 cycles apiece, the first two PCR rounds relied on TRBV1-TRBV30 forward primers together with a C-beta reverse primer. TCRdb re-called the multiplex PCR reads through MiXCR, storing one row per CDR3 protein. Of 45,000 to 55,000 distinct CDR3 sequences listed, over 70% were seen once; the top ten hold around 25%. Co-extraction of both nucleic acids (RNA and DNA) used about 19-33 mg of unsorted bulk tissue. The sample comprised liver tumor tissue from sampling region 2. Subset denoted: tumor region T2, inferior pole. These receptors came from a man in his forties with primary liver carcinoma and hepatitis B virus infection.

Note on this clonotype: One end of the junction does not line up with germline, which may come from a read error. CDR3 sequence reads: CSELAGTYDEQFF. CDR3 nucleotides: TGCAGCGAACTAGCGGGGACCTACGATGAACAGTTCTTC. V usage is TRBV29-1 and J usage is TRBJ2-1; 10 bases are shared with TRBD2. CDR1 is SQVTM and CDR2 is ANQGSEA in the germline V gene. The CDR3 has 13 amino acids.

This clonotype was recorded at least ten times. The chain combines TRBV5-4 with TRBJ2-5, with TRBD1 identical over 8 bases. Germline CDR1 SGHNT, CDR2 YYREEE (reference sequence). The trim removed 4 bases at V and 5 bases at J, leaving 10 bases unmatched. CDR3 length: 15 residues. The CDR3 DNA is TGTGCCAGCAGCAGCATGACAGGGGTTGGCGAGACCCAGTACTTC. Residues: CASSSMTGVGETQYF.

By frequency in the sample, this clonotype is medium-sized. The chain is built from TRBV11-2 and TRBJ2-7, with 7 bases matching TRBD1. Germline CDR1 and CDR2: SGHAT and FQNNGV. The CDR3 sequence is 13 residues long. The V and J ends lost 0 bases and 5 bases, in that order; junction bases with no gene match: 1. The CDR3, as DNA: TGTGCCAGCAGCTTAGAGCAGGGGGACGAGCAGTACTTC. The encoded protein is CASSLEQGDEQYF.

Note on this clonotype: At one of its ends the junction is not consistent with the germline gene, which may arise from a read error. This chain links TRBV12-3 or TRBV12-4 with TRBJ2-2; D is possibly TRBD1 (7 bases). CDR3 length: 16 residues. The CDR3 reads CASSFEGGAWSWEVFF. CDR3 in DNA: TGTGCCAGCAGTTTTGAAGGGGGCGCATGGTCCTGGGAGGTGTTTTTT.

The sample holds a few counts of this clonotype. The chain links TRBV11-1 to TRBJ2-5, with a tentative D call TRBD2 (5 bases). The CDR3 sequence is 19 residues long. Germline CDR1 SGHAT, CDR2 FQDESV (reference sequence). The CDR3 DNA reads TGTGCTGGCAGCCCGCCACCGGAGGTCAGGAAGGACTTCCAAGAGACCCAGTACTTC. Amino acids: CAGSPPPEVRKDFQETQYF.

A word on this clonotype: One junction end does not reproduce the germline sequence, and a read error may be involved. The chain joins TRBV10-3 to TRBJ1-4; a possible D gene is TRBD1 (5 bases). CDR1 is ENHRY, CDR2 SYGVKD, per germline. This CDR3 region has 14 residues. Written as DNA, the CDR3 is TGTGCCGTCAGTGAGGGACGGGCGGGTGAAAAACTGTTTTTT. This translates into CAVSEGRAGEKLFF.

As for this clonotype: A much larger clone is a single base away; this may be a read error. The genes are TRBV29-1 and TRBJ2-5, with 10 positions matching TRBD1. Germline loops: CDR1 SQVTM, CDR2 ANQGSEA. CDR3 length: 13 amino acids. The CDR3 DNA reads as TGCAGCGTCGACAGGGGGCAGGAGGAGACCCAGCACTTC. Its protein product is CSVDRGQEETQHF.

A remark on this clonotype: At one end the junction does not follow the germline gene, possibly because of a read error. V gene TRBV5-6 combines with J gene TRBJ2-2; 8 bases line up with TRBD1. Per the germline V gene, CDR1 is SGHDT and CDR2 is YYEEEE. CDR3 length: 16 amino acids. The CDR3: CASSLDRVLYTGELFF. CDR3 DNA sequence: TGTGCGAGCAGCTTGGACAGGGTGTTGTACACCGGGGAGCTGTTTTTT. Full variable domain (remainder filled in from reference TRBV5-6 and TRBJ2-2): DAGVTQSPTHLIKTRGQQVTLRCSPKSGHDTVSWYQQALGQGPQFIFQYYEEEERQRGNFPDRFSGHQFPNYSSELNVNALLLGDSALYLCASSLDRVLYTGELFFGEGSRLTVL.

For this clonotype: The junction shows a germline mismatch at one end, possibly a read error. The chain carries TRBV6-1 and TRBJ2-6; weak D call: TRBD1 (6 bases). The CDR3 is 15 amino acids. Per germline, CDR1 MNHNS and CDR2 SASEGT. In nucleotides, the CDR3 is TGTGCCAGTGTTAAAGGGGTTGCAGGGGCCAACATCCTGATTTTC. It codes for CASVKGVAGANILIF.

This rearrangement joins TRBV5-5 to TRBJ2-5; D may be TRBD1 (6 bases). V lost 5 bases and J lost 2, with 16 bases in between. CDR3 length: 15 amino acids. Germline V gene lookup returns CDR1 SGHKS and CDR2 YYEKEE (reference sequence). CDR3 sequence (DNA): TGTGCCAGCAGGGGGGCGGAGAGGGAACAAGAGACCCAGTACTTC. Protein: CASRGAEREQETQYF. The full variable domain, in which reference TRBV5-5 and TRBJ2-5 provide the parts outside the CDR3, is DAGVTQSPTHLIKTRGQQVTLRCSPISGHKSVSWYQQVLGQGPQFIFQYYEKEERGRGNFPDRFSARQFPNYSSELNVNALLLGDSALYLCASRGAEREQETQYFGPGTRLLVL.

This clonotype has only one observation. An end of the junction differs from the germline gene, which may be a read error. The chain recombines TRBV12-3 or TRBV12-4 with TRBJ1-1; 7 bases align to TRBD1. The CDR3 has 12 amino acids. CDR3 sequence (DNA): TGTGCCAGCAGTCAGGGGGGCACTGGAGCTTTCTTC. Encoded protein: CASSQGGTGAFF.

To note about this clonotype: The junction differs from germline at one of its ends, possibly a read error. J is TRBJ1-6 and V is TRBV5-1, with no clear D. The CDR3 runs 12 residues. The V gene's germline CDR1 is SGHRS and CDR2 YFSETQ. CDR3 nucleotides: TGCCCCAGCAGCTTGGCGGATTCACCCCTCCACTTT. Translated, it gives CPSSLADSPLHF. The whole variable domain, remainder taken from reference TRBV5-1 and TRBJ1-6, is KAGVTQTPRYLIKTRGQQVTLSCSPISGHRSVSWYQQTPGQGLQFLFEYFSETQRNKGNFPGRFSGRQFSNSRSEMNVSTLELGDSALYLCPSSLADSPLHFGNGTRLTVT.

This clonotype was found many times. The chain uses TRBV29-1 and TRBJ1-2; D might be TRBD1 (5 bases). This CDR3 comprises 13 residues. The V and J ends lost 4 bases and 5 bases respectively, with 14 bases between them. The germline V gene has CDR1 SQVTM and CDR2 ANQGSEA. CDR3 sequence: CSVAAGRGYGYTF. CDR3 sequence (DNA): TGCAGCGTTGCGGCAGGGAGAGGGTATGGCTACACCTTC.

A remark on this clonotype: Sequence at one end of the junction differs from germline and may be a read error. This chain uses TRBV29-1 with TRBJ2-5; D is unresolved. The CDR3 covers 14 residues. The germline gives CDR1 SQVTM, CDR2 ANQGSEA. The CDR3 DNA is TGCAGCGTGATGAAGTGTACAGAGCAAGAGACTCAGTACTTC. This gives the protein CSVMKCTEQETQYF.